These T cell receptor beta chains were read from a single sample in a study of blood T cells in healthy people across ages. MiXCR, run by TCRdb on the 5' RACE reads, gives a single entry per CDR3 protein. The sample includes 1.5 million to 2 million distinct CDR3 sequences, around half of them seen just once. The sequenced material came from blood. Source of these receptors: a middle-aged woman in good health. Both conserved end residues are part of each CDR3. D genes are given only for firm matches. The size of a clone is reported for some rows only, either as once, few or many, or as a class for expanded clones.

D gene: TRBD2
J gene: TRBJ2-7
V gene: TRBV7-8
clone size: few
CDR3 protein: CASSLLGLAGLRFEQYF
CDR3 DNA: TGTGCCAGCAGCCTCCTCGGACTAGCGGGGTTACGTTTTGAGCAGTACTTC

D gene: TRBD2
J gene: TRBJ2-1
V gene: TRBV5-1
clone size: few
CDR3 protein: CASSLVVAGGVATTNEQFF
CDR3 DNA: TGCGCCAGCAGCTTGGTTGTAGCGGGGGGGGTCGCCACCACTAATGAGCAGTTCTTC

D gene: -
J gene: TRBJ1-4
V gene: TRBV4-1
clone size: few
CDR3 protein: CASSQVFYGLSRVTNEKLFF
CDR3 DNA: TGCGCCAGCAGCCAAGTTTTTTACGGACTATCGAGGGTTACTAATGAAAAACTGTTTTTT

D gene: -
J gene: TRBJ2-5
V gene: TRBV20-1
clone size: few
CDR3 protein: CSASNRVQETQYF
CDR3 DNA: TGCAGTGCTAGCAACAGGGTGCAAGAGACCCAGTACTTC

D gene: TRBD1
J gene: TRBJ2-1
V gene: TRBV6-2/TRBV6-3
clone size: few
CDR3 protein: CASSYQRTGTGYLRGQFF
CDR3 DNA: TGTGCCAGCAGTTACCAAAGGACCGGGACAGGGTATTTACGGGGGCAGTTCTTC

D gene: -
J gene: TRBJ2-4
V gene: TRBV4-2
clone size: -
CDR3 protein: CASSHDENIQYF
CDR3 DNA: TGTGCCAGCAGCCACGACGAAAACATTCAGTACTTC

D gene: -
J gene: TRBJ2-1
V gene: TRBV9
clone size: -
CDR3 protein: CASSVTTGPNNEQFF
CDR3 DNA: TGTGCCAGCAGCGTAACCACAGGGCCTAACAATGAGCAGTTCTTC

D gene: TRBD1
J gene: TRBJ2-4
V gene: TRBV7-2
clone size: few
CDR3 protein: CASSPGQGEDIQYF
CDR3 DNA: TGTGCCAGCAGCCCGGGACAGGGAGAGGACATTCAGTACTTC

D gene: -
J gene: TRBJ2-3
V gene: TRBV7-2
clone size: -
CDR3 protein: CAGSFSRDDTQYF
CDR3 DNA: TGTGCCGGCAGCTTCTCGAGGGATGATACGCAGTATTTT

D gene: -
J gene: TRBJ2-2
V gene: TRBV20-1
clone size: -
CDR3 protein: CSANGRGAYHGELFF
CDR3 DNA: TGCAGTGCCAACGGTCGGGGGGCGTATCACGGGGAGCTGTTTTTT

D gene: TRBD2
J gene: TRBJ2-1
V gene: TRBV5-1
clone size: -
CDR3 protein: CASSLARGASGGAPHEQFF
CDR3 DNA: TGCGCCAGCAGCTTGGCGAGGGGCGCGAGCGGGGGGGCTCCCCATGAGCAGTTCTTC

D gene: -
J gene: TRBJ1-6
V gene: TRBV2
clone size: -
CDR3 protein: CASSGGYNSPLHF
CDR3 DNA: TGTGCCAGCAGTGGGGGTTATAATTCACCCCTCCACTTT

D gene: -
J gene: TRBJ1-5
V gene: TRBV28
clone size: -
CDR3 protein: CASRAQGYGNQPQHF
CDR3 DNA: TGTGCCAGCAGGGCACAGGGATATGGCAATCAGCCCCAGCATTTT

D gene: TRBD1
J gene: TRBJ1-2
V gene: TRBV5-1
clone size: -
CDR3 protein: CASSLDRGFGYTF
CDR3 DNA: TGCGCCAGCAGCTTGGACAGGGGGTTTGGCTACACCTTC

D gene: -
J gene: TRBJ2-5
V gene: TRBV20-1
clone size: -
CDR3 protein: CSASALSGTPGATQYF
CDR3 DNA: TGCAGTGCTAGCGCTCTTTCCGGGACCCCCGGAGCGACCCAGTACTTC

D gene: -
J gene: TRBJ1-5
V gene: TRBV13
clone size: -
CDR3 protein: CASSLSTLDQPQHF
CDR3 DNA: TGTGCCAGCAGCCTCTCCACACTCGATCAGCCCCAGCATTTT

D gene: -
J gene: TRBJ2-1
V gene: TRBV24-1
clone size: -
CDR3 protein: CATSRGIGYNEQFF
CDR3 DNA: TGTGCCACCTCACGGGGGATCGGCTACAATGAGCAGTTCTTC

D gene: -
J gene: TRBJ2-1
V gene: TRBV29-1
clone size: few
CDR3 protein: CSSETLPSYNEQFF
CDR3 DNA: TGCAGCTCGGAAACTCTACCCTCCTACAATGAGCAGTTCTTC

D gene: TRBD1
J gene: TRBJ2-7
V gene: TRBV18
clone size: -
CDR3 protein: CASSPTGQGEQYF
CDR3 DNA: TGTGCCAGCTCACCAACGGGACAGGGCGAGCAGTACTTC

D gene: -
J gene: TRBJ2-4
V gene: TRBV20-1
clone size: few
CDR3 protein: CSAMESRRAKNIQYF
CDR3 DNA: TGCAGTGCTATGGAAAGCCGGAGAGCCAAAAACATTCAGTACTTC

D gene: TRBD2
J gene: TRBJ2-3
V gene: TRBV20-1
clone size: -
CDR3 protein: CSATVSGGNTDTQYF
CDR3 DNA: TGCAGTGCCACGGTGAGCGGGGGGAACACAGATACGCAGTATTTT

D gene: -
J gene: TRBJ2-6
V gene: TRBV9
clone size: few
CDR3 protein: CASSVGGARPSGANVLTF
CDR3 DNA: TGTGCCAGCAGCGTGGGAGGTGCACGTCCCTCTGGGGCCAACGTCCTGACTTTC

D gene: TRBD2
J gene: TRBJ2-1
V gene: TRBV4-2
clone size: -
CDR3 protein: CASSQDRGGAIVVNEQFF
CDR3 DNA: TGTGCCAGCAGCCAAGATCGCGGGGGGGCCATAGTGGTGAATGAGCAGTTCTTC

D gene: TRBD1
J gene: TRBJ1-2
V gene: TRBV9
clone size: -
CDR3 protein: CASSPPKDRDSLCGYTF
CDR3 DNA: TGTGCCAGCAGCCCCCCCAAGGACAGGGATTCGCTCTGCGGCTACACCTTC

D gene: TRBD1
J gene: TRBJ2-1
V gene: TRBV24-1
clone size: once
CDR3 protein: CATSDLQDRGRVAGESYNEQFF
CDR3 DNA: TGTGCCACCAGTGATTTGCAGGACAGGGGGCGCGTAGCGGGAGAATCCTACAATGAGCAGTTCTTC

D gene: -
J gene: TRBJ2-7
V gene: TRBV6-2/TRBV6-3
clone size: -
CDR3 protein: CASSITVYYEQYF
CDR3 DNA: TGTGCCAGCAGTATCACAGTATACTACGAGCAGTACTTC

D gene: -
J gene: TRBJ1-6
V gene: TRBV4-3
clone size: few
CDR3 protein: CASSHGDGYSPLHF
CDR3 DNA: TGCGCCAGCAGCCATGGGGACGGCTATTCACCCCTCCACTTT

D gene: TRBD1
J gene: TRBJ2-7
V gene: TRBV29-1
clone size: -
CDR3 protein: CSVEGRVTGGYEQYF
CDR3 DNA: TGCAGCGTTGAAGGAAGGGTGACAGGGGGGTACGAGCAGTACTTC

D gene: TRBD1
J gene: TRBJ2-7
V gene: TRBV7-2
clone size: -
CDR3 protein: CASSSRGLWDEQYF
CDR3 DNA: TGTGCCAGCAGCTCTAGGGGGCTGTGGGACGAGCAGTACTTC

D gene: -
J gene: TRBJ2-7
V gene: TRBV7-2
clone size: -
CDR3 protein: CASSPKAGSYEQYF
CDR3 DNA: TGTGCCAGCAGCCCCAAAGCGGGTTCCTACGAGCAGTACTTC

D gene: -
J gene: TRBJ1-1
V gene: TRBV12-5
clone size: -
CDR3 protein: CASGLVRAPPMNTEAFF
CDR3 DNA: TGTGCTAGTGGTTTGGTACGTGCACCACCGATGAACACTGAAGCTTTCTTT

D gene: -
J gene: TRBJ2-1
V gene: TRBV18
clone size: -
CDR3 protein: CASSTAGYEQFF
CDR3 DNA: TGTGCCAGCTCAACTGCGGGATATGAGCAGTTCTTC

D gene: TRBD2
J gene: TRBJ2-3
V gene: TRBV6-1
clone size: few
CDR3 protein: CASSTPGLAGGRTDTQYF
CDR3 DNA: TGTGCCAGCAGTACCCCGGGACTAGCGGGGGGGCGCACAGATACGCAGTATTTT

D gene: -
J gene: TRBJ2-7
V gene: TRBV10-2
clone size: -
CDR3 protein: CASSPLPGWNYEQYF
CDR3 DNA: TGCGCCAGCAGCCCTCTCCCCGGGTGGAACTACGAGCAGTACTTC

D gene: -
J gene: TRBJ1-1
V gene: TRBV7-3
clone size: -
CDR3 protein: CASSSLGPNTEAFF
CDR3 DNA: TGTGCCAGCAGCTCACTTGGACCGAACACTGAAGCTTTCTTT

D gene: -
J gene: TRBJ2-5
V gene: TRBV27
clone size: -
CDR3 protein: CASSPSRGVETQYF
CDR3 DNA: TGTGCCAGCAGTCCAAGTAGAGGGGTGGAGACCCAGTACTTC

D gene: -
J gene: TRBJ1-5
V gene: TRBV5-6
clone size: -
CDR3 protein: CASSLSLMGGGWSNQPQHF
CDR3 DNA: TGTGCCAGCAGCCTAAGCCTCATGGGGGGGGGCTGGAGCAATCAGCCCCAGCATTTT

D gene: -
J gene: TRBJ2-5
V gene: TRBV20-1
clone size: -
CDR3 protein: CSAPVGLDGVMETQYF
CDR3 DNA: TGCAGTGCCCCCGTTGGCCTAGATGGAGTTATGGAGACCCAGTACTTC

D gene: -
J gene: TRBJ1-2
V gene: TRBV2
clone size: -
CDR3 protein: CASSETGGPSYGYTF
CDR3 DNA: TGTGCCAGCAGTGAAACTGGGGGGCCCAGCTATGGCTACACCTTC

D gene: TRBD1
J gene: TRBJ2-5
V gene: TRBV5-1
clone size: few
CDR3 protein: CASSRTGTGYGETQYF
CDR3 DNA: TGCGCCAGCAGCCGGACGGGGACAGGGTATGGGGAGACCCAGTACTTC

D gene: TRBD1
J gene: TRBJ1-2
V gene: TRBV12-3/TRBV12-4
clone size: many
CDR3 protein: CASSSGTGVGYTF
CDR3 DNA: TGTGCCAGCAGCTCCGGGACAGGGGTTGGCTACACCTTC